This T cell receptor (beta chain) originates from a study of T cell repertoires in ileal Crohn's disease. Study conclusions and caveats: Mucosal expansions were suggested to be mainly CD8 T cells. Postoperative endoscopy occurred within one year, median about 7.5 months. Active smokers at surgery had more clonal expansions than non-smokers.

V shed 0 bases and J shed 2 bases, with 11 bases lying between them. This CDR3 spans 15 amino acids. Germline lookup yields CDR1 MGHRA and CDR2 YSYEKL. Measured with immunoSEQ multiplex PCR; TCRdb has only the in-frame clones, and not every one. This sample has around 13,000 clones; around two thirds occur once, and the top ten carry 8.6%. Time point meaning: neoterminal ileum biopsy at postoperative endoscopy, about 6 months after surgery. Of note for this clone: Its antigen is unidentified.

The chain carries TRBV4-1 and TRBJ2-7; tentatively, D is TRBD1 or TRBD2 (5 bases each). The specimen sequenced was ileal tissue. The sequence came from an adult with Crohn's disease. The CDR3, as DNA: TGCGCCAGCAGCCAAGAGTGGGACGGGCCCTACGAGCAGTACTTC. Protein product: CASSQEWDGPYEQYF.